This entry features one T cell receptor beta chain sequence. Its matching antigen is unknown. The record originates from a study of shared clonotypes between healthy human individuals. Study information: Per donor, three plates held CD4 naive cells, three held CD4 memory, two held CD8 naive and one held CD8 memory. Findings and limits, study-wide: Relative to clonotypes present in all four donors, those not shared had lower generation probabilities. Naive subsets, compared against memory subsets, generally had larger estimated richness values.

CDR3 length: 15 amino acids. V shed 2 bases, J shed 5 bases, and the junction held 12 bases outside the gene matches. Germline V lookup: CDR1 GTSNPN, CDR2 SVGIG (reference sequence). Into CD45RA+ naive and CD45RA-negative memory subsets, the CD4+ cells were split. Only in-frame clones appear in the TCRdb table, and some are missing; sequencing was by immunoSEQ multiplex PCR. Of more than 2,000,000 clones in the sample, approximately 90% are singletons; the top ten hold under 0.15%. What was sequenced was naive CD4+ T cells sorted from blood. Subset meaning: CD45RA+ positively selected. This receptor was obtained from a man younger than 35 in good health. The chain joins TRBV30 to TRBJ2-7; 7 nucleotides line up with TRBD2. The DNA for the CDR3 is TGTGCCTGGAGTATCGGCGGGGGTGGACCCGACGAGCAGTACTTC. Protein: CAWSIGGGGPDEQYF. The full variable domain, its missing parts supplied by reference TRBV30 and TRBJ2-7, is SQTIHQWPATLVQPVGSPLSLECTVEGTSNPNLYWYRQAAGRGLQLLFYSVGIGQISSEVPQNLSASRPQDRQFILSSKKLLLSDSGFYLCAWSIGGGGPDEQYFGPGTRLTVT.